These 22 T cell receptor beta chains share one sample of origin, sequenced in a study of tumor-infiltrating lymphocytes in primary liver carcinoma listed by TCRdb under 2017. Total RNA and DNA were co-extracted without cell sorting from roughly 20-30 mg of bulk tissue using the AllPrep DNA/RNA mini kit. TCRdb names Illumina HiSeq 2500 as the instrument used. TCRbeta-specific cDNA was reverse-transcribed from 500 ng total RNA using a constant-region primer and ProtoScript II reverse transcriptase. Construction of the TCRbeta libraries relied on three nested rounds of multiplex PCR, following a slightly modified ARM-PCR procedure. Each of the first two PCR rounds ran for approximately 10 cycles using multiplex TRBV1-TRBV30 forward primers together with a Cbeta reverse primer. In TCRdb, the public reads were trimmed at Q25 with fastp and aligned with MiXCR, with productive beta chains retained. CDR3 protein sequences are deduplicated, and each keeps its most common genes and DNA. This sample has approximately 110,000 distinct CDR3 sequences in its table, and around two thirds of those were observed once. Roughly 9% of the sample comes from the top ten.

Sample: liver tumor tissue from sampling region 1. The sample's cell subset or site label, in plain terms: tumor region T1, superior pole. The receptors derive from a woman aged 60-75 years with primary liver carcinoma and hepatitis B virus infection.

A remark on this clonotype: A read error is possible here, since a much larger clone lies one base away. V usage is TRBV11-2 and J usage is TRBJ2-1; D is possibly TRBD1 (5 bases). The CDR3 spans 14 residues. Germline V gives CDR1 SGHAT, CDR2 FQNNGV. CDR3 nucleotide sequence: TGTGCCAGCAGCTTACAGGGTGCAGGGAATGAGCAGTCCTTC. Amino acid sequence: CASSLQGAGNEQSF.

This clonotype was counted many times. V gene TRBV6-6 combines with J gene TRBJ1-1, with TRBD1 as a possible D gene (5 bases). This CDR3 has 12 residues. Germline V lookup: CDR1 MNHNY, CDR2 SVGAGI (reference sequence). The V end lost 3 bases, the J end lost 7 bases, and 9 bases lay between the germline ends. CDR3 in DNA: TGTGCCAGCAGTTATGGGGACCTTGAAGCTTTCTTT. It codes for CASSYGDLEAFF.

The chain employs TRBV11-2 and TRBJ2-1; 9 nucleotides agree with TRBD2. Germline lookup yields CDR1 SGHAT and CDR2 FQNNGV. The CDR3 totals 19 residues. Trimming at V came to 0 bases and at J to 10 bases, leaving 19 bases not matched to a gene. CDR3 DNA: TGTGCCAGCAGCTTAGAATCGGGCGGGAGGGCCTTGGCCTACAGAGAGCAGTTCTTC. Its translation is CASSLESGGRALAYREQFF.

Notes on this clonotype: This is likely a read error, given that the CDR3 carries no conserved phenylalanine or tryptophan at its end. V and J are TRBV4-1 and TRBJ2-5; 10 bases line up with TRBD2. From germline, CDR1 is MGHRA and CDR2 YSYEKL. The CDR3 runs to 17 residues. CDR3 residues: CASSQEELAGLQETQYC. CDR3 nucleotides: TGCGCCAGTAGCCAAGAGGAACTAGCGGGGCTACAAGAGACCCAGTACTGC.

Of note for this clonotype: This may come from a read error, since a much larger clone is one base off. V usage is TRBV6-5 and J usage is TRBJ2-3; 7 positions match TRBD2. Trimming cost V 5 bases and J 4 bases; bases outside gene matches: 12. Germline CDR1 MNHEY, CDR2 SVGAGI. This CDR3 is built from 16 residues. CDR3 bases: TGTGCCAGCAGTGAACTGGCGGGAGCCCTGCCAGATACGCAGTATTTT. Translating gives CASSELAGALPDTQYF.

About this clonotype: It may be a read error: a sequence one base away is much more abundant. The rearrangement links TRBV28 to TRBJ2-7; D unresolved. This CDR3 spans 13 amino acids. The germline V gene encodes CDR1 MDHEN and CDR2 SYDVKM. The CDR3 DNA reads as TGTCCCAGCAGTTCCATAAACTCCTACGAGCAGTACTTC. It yields the protein CPSSSINSYEQYF.

Of note for this clonotype: One end of the junction does not line up with germline, which may come from a read error. The J gene is TRBJ1-3, the V gene TRBV11-2; D is perhaps TRBD1 (6 bases). The CDR3 loop spans 14 amino acids. Germline values: CDR1 SGHAT, CDR2 FQNNGV. CDR3 sequence: CASSWTVAGNTIYF. CDR3 DNA: TGTGCCAGCAGCTGGACAGTGGCTGGAAACACTATATATTTT.

Points on this clonotype: A much larger clone sits a single nucleotide away, making a read error possible. The chain uses TRBV6-5 and TRBJ1-2; D is possibly TRBD1 (6 bases). Trimming removed 7 bases at V and 7 bases at J, with 22 bases between. Germline-derived CDR1 and CDR2 are MNHEY and SVGAGI. The length of the CDR3 is 15 residues. DNA for the CDR3: TGTGCCAGCAAGCTAATAGGGGGTCCCAGGATTGGCTACACCTTC. Translating it yields CASKLIGGPRIGYTF.

The chain carries TRBV29-1 and TRBJ2-7; 15 nucleotides line up with TRBD2. This CDR3 spans 15 amino acids. Germline V gene sequence: CDR1 SQVTM, CDR2 ANQGSEA. Trimming at V came to 4 bases and at J to 5 bases, leaving 6 bases not matched to a gene. The CDR3 DNA reads as TGCAGCGTTGTGGGACTAGCGGGAGGACGCGACGAGCAGTACTTC. Encoded protein: CSVVGLAGGRDEQYF.

This chain links TRBV6-2 or TRBV6-3 with TRBJ2-1, with 9 positions matching TRBD2. This CDR3 comprises 14 residues. Germline V gene sequence: CDR1 MNHEY, CDR2 SVGEGT. CDR3 protein: CVSRSGTSRNEQFF. The CDR3 nucleotides are TGTGTCAGTAGATCCGGGACTAGCAGGAATGAGCAGTTCTTC.

Notes on this clonotype: The junction and the germline gene differ at one end; a read error may be behind it. The V and J genes are TRBV4-1 and TRBJ2-1; D perhaps matches TRBD1 (6 bases). Looked up from germline, CDR1 is MGHRA and CDR2 is YSYEKL. The CDR3 runs 15 residues. The CDR3: CASSQPDWWDNEQSF. Written as DNA, the CDR3 is TGCGCCAGCAGCCAACCAGACTGGTGGGACAATGAGCAGTCCTTC.

The V gene is TRBV12-3 or TRBV12-4, the J gene TRBJ1-5; 10 bases map to TRBD1. The CDR3 sequence is 15 residues long. The CDR3 reads CASSMTGGLNQPQHF. In DNA form, the CDR3 reads TGTGCTAGCTCTATGACAGGGGGCCTTAATCAGCCCCAGCATTTT.

As concerns this clonotype: This clone may be a read error of a much larger clone one base away. The V call is TRBV12-5, the J call TRBJ2-1; no reliable D call. Germline V gene data show CDR1 as LGHNT and CDR2 as FRNRAP. The CDR3 spans 11 residues. CDR3 in amino acids: CASGFYSEQFF. In nucleotides, the CDR3 is TGTGCTAGTGGTTTCTACAGTGAGCAGTTCTTC. Filled out from reference TRBV12-5 and TRBJ2-1, the complete variable domain reads DARVTQTPRHKVTEMGQEVTMRCQPILGHNTVFWYRQTMMQGLELLAYFRNRAPLDDSGMPKDRFSAEMPDATLATLKIQPSEPRDSAVYFCASGFYSEQFFGPGTRLTVL.

In its sample, this clonotype was seen many times. This sequence joins TRBV6-5 and TRBJ2-4; 10 positions agree with TRBD2. The V and J ends lost 2 bases and 4 bases, in that order; junction bases with no gene match: 2. There are 15 residues in the CDR3. The germline V gene encodes CDR1 MNHEY and CDR2 SVGAGI. Here the CDR3 reads CASSYIAGGKNIQYF. The CDR3 DNA is TGTGCCAGCAGTTACATAGCGGGAGGAAAAAACATTCAGTACTTC.

Regarding this clonotype: The conserved phenylalanine or tryptophan is not found at the CDR3 terminus, so this likely reflects a read error. V and J are TRBV29-1 and TRBJ2-5; no clear D. Germline CDR1 is SQVTM and CDR2 is ANQGSEA. The CDR3 length is 13 residues. DNA for the CDR3: TGCAGCGTTGAACTACCCGCGCAAGAGGCCCAGTACATC. Translating gives CSVELPAQEAQYI.

In regard to this clonotype: At one boundary the junction diverges from the germline segment, which might be a read error. The CDR3 sequence: CASSFWGSAYNGQFF. CDR3 sequence (DNA): TGTGCCAGCAGCTTCTGGGGGAGCGCCTACAATGGGCAGTTCTTC. V usage is TRBV11-2 and J usage is TRBJ2-1; TRBD1 or TRBD2 may be the D gene (5 bases each). Germline CDR1 reads SGHAT; CDR2 reads FQNNGV. This CDR3 region has 15 residues.

This clonotype was recorded at least ten times. The gene calls are TRBV28 and TRBJ2-1, with D unresolved. V was trimmed by 1 base and J by 8 bases, leaving 6 bases between them. CDR1 and CDR2 from the germline V gene are MDHEN and SYDVKM. This CDR3 contains 12 residues. CDR3 sequence: CASSLLGDEQFF. The CDR3 region has the DNA TGTGCCAGCAGTTTATTAGGCGATGAGCAGTTCTTC.

The table lists this clonotype with many counts. The chain links TRBV28 to TRBJ2-7; 7 bases match TRBD1. CDR1 is MDHEN, CDR2 SYDVKM, per germline. CDR3 length equals 11 residues. The J segment lost 12 bases and the V segment lost 4 bases, leaving 6 bases of the junction unmatched. The CDR3 region has the DNA TGTGCCAGCAGTTCGCGGACAGGCCGGTACTTC. This sequence encodes CASSSRTGRYF.

This clonotype was detected many times. V gene TRBV10-3 combines with J gene TRBJ2-7; D not certain. The CDR3 extends over 14 amino acids. Germline loops: CDR1 ENHRY, CDR2 SYGVKD. Trimming removed 4 bases at V and 5 bases at J, with 15 bases between. For the CDR3, the DNA is TGTGCCATCAGTGTAAGTGGCGGTTCTGACGAGCAGTACTTC. Its translation is CAISVSGGSDEQYF.

This clonotype qualifies as medium-sized (0.01 to 0.1%). The rearrangement links TRBV11-3 to TRBJ2-2; possibly TRBD1 for D (7 bases). Deletions cut 7 bases from V and 2 bases from J, with 17 bases between. Germline V gene sequence: CDR1 SGHNT, CDR2 YENEEA. The CDR3 spans 16 residues. CDR3 DNA: TGTGCCAGCAAGAGGAGGGACAGACTAAACACCGGGGAGCTGTTTTTT. Amino acid sequence: CASKRRDRLNTGELFF.

This clonotype was observed at least ten times. CDR3 loop: CASSQAVFSGSGDEQFF. The DNA for the CDR3 is TGTGCCAGCAGCCAAGCGGTCTTTAGCGGGAGTGGTGATGAGCAGTTCTTC. The V call is TRBV4-2, the J call TRBJ2-1; TRBD2 aligns across 9 bases. V trimming: 1 base; J trimming: 8 bases; junction bases outside the gene matches: 12. The germline V gene has CDR1 LGHNA and CDR2 YNFKEQ. This CDR3 is built from 17 residues.

The chain has TRBV11-2 and TRBJ2-1; the match to TRBD2 covers 11 bases. The CDR3 is 13 amino acids. V gave up 7 bases and J gave up 9 bases; unmatched junction bases: 5. Looked up from germline, CDR1 is SGHAT and CDR2 is FQNNGV. CDR3 loop: CASNLTSGAEQFF. CDR3 DNA: TGTGCCAGCAACCTGACTAGCGGGGCTGAGCAGTTCTTC.